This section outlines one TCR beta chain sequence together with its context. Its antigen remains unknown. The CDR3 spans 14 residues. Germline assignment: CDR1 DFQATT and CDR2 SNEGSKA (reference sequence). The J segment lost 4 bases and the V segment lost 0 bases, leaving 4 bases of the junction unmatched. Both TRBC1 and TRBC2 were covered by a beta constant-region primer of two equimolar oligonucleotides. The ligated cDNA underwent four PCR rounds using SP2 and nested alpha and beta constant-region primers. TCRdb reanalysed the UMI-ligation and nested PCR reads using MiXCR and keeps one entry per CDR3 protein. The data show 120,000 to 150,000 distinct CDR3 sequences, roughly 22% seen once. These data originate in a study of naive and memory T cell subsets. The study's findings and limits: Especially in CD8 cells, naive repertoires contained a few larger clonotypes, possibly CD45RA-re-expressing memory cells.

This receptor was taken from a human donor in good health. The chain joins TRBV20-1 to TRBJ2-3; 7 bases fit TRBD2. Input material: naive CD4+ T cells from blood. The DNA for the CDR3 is TGCAGTGCTAGAGATGGCGGGAGCGCAGATACGCAGTATTTT. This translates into CSARDGGSADTQYF.